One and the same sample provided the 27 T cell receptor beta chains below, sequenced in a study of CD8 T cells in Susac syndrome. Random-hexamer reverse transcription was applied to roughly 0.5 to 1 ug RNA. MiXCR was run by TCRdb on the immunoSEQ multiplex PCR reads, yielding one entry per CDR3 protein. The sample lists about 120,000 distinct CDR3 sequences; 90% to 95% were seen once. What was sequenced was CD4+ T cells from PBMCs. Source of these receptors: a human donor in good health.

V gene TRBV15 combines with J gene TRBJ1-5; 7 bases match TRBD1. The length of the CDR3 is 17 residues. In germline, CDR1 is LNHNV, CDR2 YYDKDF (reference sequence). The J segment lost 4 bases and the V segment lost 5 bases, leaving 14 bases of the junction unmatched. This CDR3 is CATSGGLGTEGNQPQHF. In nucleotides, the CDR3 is TGTGCCACCAGCGGCGGACTTGGGACAGAAGGAAATCAGCCCCAGCATTTT.

The CDR3 region has the DNA TGCAGCGTTTTAGACAGGCCGAGCTCTGGAAACACCATATATTTT. Translating gives CSVLDRPSSGNTIYF. The chain recombines TRBV29-1 with TRBJ1-3; D might be TRBD1 (6 bases). This CDR3 has 15 amino acids. V lost 5 bases and J 0 bases, leaving 14 bases between the germline ends. Germline CDR1 SQVTM, CDR2 ANQGSEA.

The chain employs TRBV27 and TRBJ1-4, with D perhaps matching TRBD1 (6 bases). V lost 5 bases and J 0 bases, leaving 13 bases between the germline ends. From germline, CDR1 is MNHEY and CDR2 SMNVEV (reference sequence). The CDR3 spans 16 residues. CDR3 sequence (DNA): TGTGCCAGCAGTCACCGCACAGGGACAACTAATGAAAAACTGTTTTTT. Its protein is CASSHRTGTTNEKLFF.

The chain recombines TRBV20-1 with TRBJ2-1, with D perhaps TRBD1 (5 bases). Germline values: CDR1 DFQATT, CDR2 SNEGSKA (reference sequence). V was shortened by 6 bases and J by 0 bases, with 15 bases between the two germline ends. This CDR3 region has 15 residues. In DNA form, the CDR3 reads TGCAGTGCCCCAGAGGCTAGGGGCTCCTACAATGAGCAGTTCTTC. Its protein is CSAPEARGSYNEQFF.

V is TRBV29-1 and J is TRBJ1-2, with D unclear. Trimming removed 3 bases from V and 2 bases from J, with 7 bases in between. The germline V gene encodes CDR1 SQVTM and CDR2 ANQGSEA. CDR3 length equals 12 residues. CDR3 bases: TGCAGCGTTGAGATGGAGAACTATGGCTACACCTTC. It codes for CSVEMENYGYTF.

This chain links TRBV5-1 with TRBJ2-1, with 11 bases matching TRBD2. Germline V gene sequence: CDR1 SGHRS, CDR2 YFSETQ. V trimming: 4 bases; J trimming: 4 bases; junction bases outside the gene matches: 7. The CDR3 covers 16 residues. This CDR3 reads CASSAAGLAVYNEQFF. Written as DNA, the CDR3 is TGCGCCAGCAGCGCGGCGGGACTAGCGGTTTACAATGAGCAGTTCTTC.

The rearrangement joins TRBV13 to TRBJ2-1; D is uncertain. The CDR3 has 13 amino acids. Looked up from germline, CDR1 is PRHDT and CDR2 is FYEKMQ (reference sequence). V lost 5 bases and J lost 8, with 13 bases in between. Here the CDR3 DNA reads TGTGCCAGCAGCCCCCGAGGCAGTCATGAGCAGTTCTTC. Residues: CASSPRGSHEQFF.

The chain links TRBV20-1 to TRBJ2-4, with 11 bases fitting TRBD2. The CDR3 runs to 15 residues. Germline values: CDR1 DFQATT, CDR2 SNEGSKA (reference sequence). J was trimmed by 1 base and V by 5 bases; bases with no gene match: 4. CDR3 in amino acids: CSAQTSGVAKNIQYF. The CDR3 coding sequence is TGCAGTGCTCAGACTAGCGGGGTCGCCAAAAACATTCAGTACTTC.

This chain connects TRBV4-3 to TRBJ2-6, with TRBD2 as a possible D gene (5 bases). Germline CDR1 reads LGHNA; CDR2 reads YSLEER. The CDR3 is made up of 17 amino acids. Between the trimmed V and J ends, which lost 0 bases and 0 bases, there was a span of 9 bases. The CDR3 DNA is TGCGCCAGCAGCCAAGACGGGGTAAACTCTGGGGCCAACGTCCTGACTTTC. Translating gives CASSQDGVNSGANVLTF.

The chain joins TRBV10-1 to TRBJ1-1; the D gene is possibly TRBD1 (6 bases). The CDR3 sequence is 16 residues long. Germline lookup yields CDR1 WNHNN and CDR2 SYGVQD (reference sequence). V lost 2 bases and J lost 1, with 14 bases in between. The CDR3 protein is CASSEPYRQANTEAFF. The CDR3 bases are TGCGCCAGCAGTGAGCCATACCGACAGGCGAACACTGAAGCTTTCTTT.

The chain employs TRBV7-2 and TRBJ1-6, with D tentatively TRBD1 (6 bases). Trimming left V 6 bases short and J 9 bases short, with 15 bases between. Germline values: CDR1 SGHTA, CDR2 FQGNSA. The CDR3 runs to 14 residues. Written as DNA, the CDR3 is TGTGCCAGCAGAGAGGCAGGGGTGGGTTCACCCCTCCACTTT. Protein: CASREAGVGSPLHF.

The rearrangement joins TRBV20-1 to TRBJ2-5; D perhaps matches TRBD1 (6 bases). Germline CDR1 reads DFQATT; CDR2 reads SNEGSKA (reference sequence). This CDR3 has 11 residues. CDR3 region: CRVSLRGTQYF. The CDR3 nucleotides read TGCAGGGTCTCCCTCAGGGGGACCCAGTACTTC.

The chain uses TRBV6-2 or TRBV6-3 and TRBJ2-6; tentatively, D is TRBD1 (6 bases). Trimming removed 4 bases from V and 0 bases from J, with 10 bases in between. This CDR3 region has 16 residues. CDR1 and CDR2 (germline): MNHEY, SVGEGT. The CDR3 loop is CASSSRQVSGANVLTF. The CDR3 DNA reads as TGTGCCAGCAGTTCCCGACAGGTCTCTGGGGCCAACGTCCTGACTTTC.

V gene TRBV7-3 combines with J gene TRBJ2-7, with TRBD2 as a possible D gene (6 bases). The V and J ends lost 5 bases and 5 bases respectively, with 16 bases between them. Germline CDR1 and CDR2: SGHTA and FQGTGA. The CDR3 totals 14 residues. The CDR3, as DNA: TGTGCCAGCAGCCCGATGGGGGGATCGGACGAGCAGTACTTC. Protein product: CASSPMGGSDEQYF. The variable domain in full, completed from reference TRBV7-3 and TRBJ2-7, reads GAGVSQTPSNKVTEKGKYVELRCDPISGHTALYWYRQSLGQGPEFLIYFQGTGAADDSGLPNDRFFAVRPEGSVSTLKIQRTERGDSAVYLCASSPMGGSDEQYFGPGTRLTVT.

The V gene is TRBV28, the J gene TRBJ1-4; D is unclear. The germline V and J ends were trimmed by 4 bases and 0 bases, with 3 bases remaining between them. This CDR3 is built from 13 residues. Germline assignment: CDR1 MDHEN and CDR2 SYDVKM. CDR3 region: CASSSTTNEKLFF. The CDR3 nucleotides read TGTGCCAGCAGTTCAACAACTAATGAAAAACTGTTTTTT.

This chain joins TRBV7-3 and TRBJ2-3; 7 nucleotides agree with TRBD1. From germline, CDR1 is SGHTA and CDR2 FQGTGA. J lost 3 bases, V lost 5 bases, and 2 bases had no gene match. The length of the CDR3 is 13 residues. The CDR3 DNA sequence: TGTGCCAGCAGCCAGGGGGTAACAGATACGCAGTATTTT. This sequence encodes CASSQGVTDTQYF.

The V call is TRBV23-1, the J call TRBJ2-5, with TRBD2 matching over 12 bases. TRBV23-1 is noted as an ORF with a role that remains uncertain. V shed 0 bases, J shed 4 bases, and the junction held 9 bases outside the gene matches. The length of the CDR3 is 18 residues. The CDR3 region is CASSQSVASGGAPETQYF. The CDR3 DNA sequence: TGCGCCAGCAGTCAATCCGTGGCTAGCGGGGGGGCTCCAGAGACCCAGTACTTC.

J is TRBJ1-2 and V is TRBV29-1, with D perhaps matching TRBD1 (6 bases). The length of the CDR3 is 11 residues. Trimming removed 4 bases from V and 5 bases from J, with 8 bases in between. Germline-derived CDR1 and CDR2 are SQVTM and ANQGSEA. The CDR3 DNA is TGCAGCGTTGGGACAGTTTATGGCTACACCTTC. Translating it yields CSVGTVYGYTF.

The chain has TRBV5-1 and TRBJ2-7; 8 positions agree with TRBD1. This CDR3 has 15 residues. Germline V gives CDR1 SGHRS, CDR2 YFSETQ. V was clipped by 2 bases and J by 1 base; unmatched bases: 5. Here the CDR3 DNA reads TGCGCCAGCAGCTTCGGACAGGGAGCATCCTACGAGCAGTACTTC. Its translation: CASSFGQGASYEQYF.

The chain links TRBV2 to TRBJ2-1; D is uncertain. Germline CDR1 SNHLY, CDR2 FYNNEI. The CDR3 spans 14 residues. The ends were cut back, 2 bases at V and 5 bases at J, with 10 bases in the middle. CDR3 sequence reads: CASSELARNNEQFF. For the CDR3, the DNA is TGTGCCAGCAGTGAACTCGCCAGAAACAATGAGCAGTTCTTC.

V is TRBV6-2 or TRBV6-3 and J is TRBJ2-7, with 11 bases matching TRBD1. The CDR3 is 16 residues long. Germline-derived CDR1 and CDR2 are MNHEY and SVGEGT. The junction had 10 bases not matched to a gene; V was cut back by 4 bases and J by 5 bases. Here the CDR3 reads CASSFHQGQGVHEQYF. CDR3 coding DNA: TGTGCCAGCAGTTTCCACCAGGGACAGGGGGTCCACGAGCAGTACTTC.

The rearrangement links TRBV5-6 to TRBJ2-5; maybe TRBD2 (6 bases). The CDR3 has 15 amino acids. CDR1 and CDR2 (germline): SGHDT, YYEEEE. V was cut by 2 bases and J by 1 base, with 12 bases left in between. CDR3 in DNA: TGTGCCAGCAGCTTTCGAAGTAGCGGCCAAGAGACCCAGTACTTC. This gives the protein CASSFRSSGQETQYF.

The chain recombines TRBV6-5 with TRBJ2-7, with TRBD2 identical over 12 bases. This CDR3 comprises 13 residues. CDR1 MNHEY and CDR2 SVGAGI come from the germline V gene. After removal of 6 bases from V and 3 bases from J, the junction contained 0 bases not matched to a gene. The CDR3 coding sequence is TGTGCCAGCAGGGGACTAGCGGGCTACGAGCAGTACTTC. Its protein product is CASRGLAGYEQYF.

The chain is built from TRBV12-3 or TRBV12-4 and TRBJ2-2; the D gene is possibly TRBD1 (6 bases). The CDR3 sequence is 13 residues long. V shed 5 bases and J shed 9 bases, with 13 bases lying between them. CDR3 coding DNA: TGTGCCAGCAGTATAATACAGGGCCGGGAGCTGTTTTTT. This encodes CASSIIQGRELFF.

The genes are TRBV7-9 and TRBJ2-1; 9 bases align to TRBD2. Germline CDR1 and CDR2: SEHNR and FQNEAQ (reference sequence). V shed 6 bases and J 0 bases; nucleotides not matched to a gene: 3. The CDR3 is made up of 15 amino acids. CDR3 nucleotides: TGTGCCAGCAGTCGTAGCGGGAGCTCCTACAATGAGCAGTTCTTC. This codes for CASSRSGSSYNEQFF.

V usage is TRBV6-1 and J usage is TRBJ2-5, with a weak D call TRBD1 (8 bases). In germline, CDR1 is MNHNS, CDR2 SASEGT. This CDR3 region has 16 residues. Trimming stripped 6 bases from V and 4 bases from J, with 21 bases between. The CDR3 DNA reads TGTGCCAGCAGCGTGCAACCACAGGGGGGGGTAGAGACCCAGTACTTC. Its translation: CASSVQPQGGVETQYF.

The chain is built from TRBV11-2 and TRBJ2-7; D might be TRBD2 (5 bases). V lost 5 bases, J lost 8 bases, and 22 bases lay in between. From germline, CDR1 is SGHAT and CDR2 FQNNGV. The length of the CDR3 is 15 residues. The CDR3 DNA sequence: TGTGCCAGCAGCCAACTCAGCGGAAACCCCCGGCAGCAGTACTTC. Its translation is CASSQLSGNPRQQYF.